These T cell receptor beta chains were read from a single sample in a study of cytotoxic CD8 clonotypes in ibrutinib-treated CLL. The method was immunoSEQ multiplex PCR; TCRdb's version includes in-frame clones alone and lacks a portion of them. Of roughly 150,000 clones detected, about 88% appear once; the ten largest clones hold more than 2.5%. Here the sequenced sample was PBMCs, taken at disease progression, from a patient treated with ibrutinib. These receptors were obtained from a human donor with chronic lymphocytic leukemia. Each CDR3 is given with its conserved first and last residue. Fields, in order: V gene, clone size, CDR3 protein. Size values are once, few and many counts, or a class for expanded clones, and some rows have none.

>TRBV5-4|-
CASSSRVGLSYEQYF
>TRBV21-1|-
CASSIYNRGNTEAFF
>TRBV29-1|-
CSVEQGAGGELFF
>TRBV19|-
CASSSQTGTDTQYF
>TRBV12-5|-
CASGLTSGVYEQYF
>TRBV9|-
CASSSFGTGNSDTQYF
>TRBV2|-
CAGSTGGGGNQPQHF
>TRBV5-4|-
CASSLESTGELFF
>TRBV5-1|once
CASSKGQPNEKLFF
>TRBV7-9|-
CASSPRQFAEAFF
>TRBV2|once
CASSAGIRRTQYF
>TRBV30|-
CAWSVGTGEGYTF
>TRBV7-2|-
CASSRGLQNTEAFF
>TRBV6-1|-
CASQRERGYNEQFF
>TRBV11-2|-
CASSLRLAGQETQYF
>TRBV28|-
CASSSTGLGTGELFF
>TRBV5-1|-
CASSLERAFF
>TRBV11-2|-
CASSLDGGSQETQYF
>TRBV5-1|few
CASSAEGLNTEAFF
>TRBV11-2|-
CASTLQGMVETQYF
>TRBV7-2|-
CASSLQDTQYF
>TRBV28|-
CASSLLQNTGELFF
>TRBV18|-
CASSPRRASGLDNEQFF
>TRBV19|-
CASSRGTFYEQYF
>TRBV4-1|-
CASSQEGPTGGPGELFF
>TRBV6-1|few
CASTLAGLGYGYTF
>TRBV19|-
CASRRTGLAYGYTF
>TRBV20-1|-
CSATRTNEQFF
>TRBV4-3|few
CASSPMTGAGYEQYF
>TRBV9|-
CASSVGGTSEQYF
>TRBV20-1|-
CSATQDYGYTF